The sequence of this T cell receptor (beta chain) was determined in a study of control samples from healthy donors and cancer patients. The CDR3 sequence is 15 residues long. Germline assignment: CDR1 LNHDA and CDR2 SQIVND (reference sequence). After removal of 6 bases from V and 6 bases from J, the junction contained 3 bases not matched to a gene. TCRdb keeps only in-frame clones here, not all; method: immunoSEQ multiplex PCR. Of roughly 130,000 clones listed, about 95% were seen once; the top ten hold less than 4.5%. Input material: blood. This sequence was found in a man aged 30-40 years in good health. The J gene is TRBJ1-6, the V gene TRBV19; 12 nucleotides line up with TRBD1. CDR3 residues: CASSRDRGLNSPLHF. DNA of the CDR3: TGTGCCAGTAGCCGGGACAGGGGGCTTAATTCACCCCTCCACTTT.